A single sample is the source of the 18 T cell receptor beta chains below, sequenced in a study of blood T cell repertoires in COVID-19. Sequencing used immunoSEQ multiplex PCR; TCRdb keeps in-frame clones, though not all of them. The table records over 300,000 clones, 90% of them present only once. The source material was peripheral blood. All receptors derive from a young man with active or convalescent COVID-19.

This chain joins TRBV28 and TRBJ1-2; TRBD1 matches 9 bases. V lost 2 bases to trimming and J lost 3 bases; unmatched junction nucleotides: 4. Germline loops: CDR1 MDHEN, CDR2 SYDVKM. The CDR3 totals 15 residues. The CDR3 DNA is TGTGCCAGCAGTTTACGGACAGGGGCGGACTATGGCTACACCTTC. It encodes CASSLRTGADYGYTF.

The chain uses TRBV6-6 and TRBJ1-2; 10 nucleotides agree with TRBD1. V lost 5 bases and J lost 2; bases outside the gene matches: 5. The CDR3 sequence is 15 residues long. The germline V gene has CDR1 MNHNY and CDR2 SVGAGI (reference sequence). The CDR3 DNA follows: TGTGCCAGCAGTGACAGGGGGCGCACCAACTATGGCTACACCTTC. It encodes CASSDRGRTNYGYTF.

The V call is TRBV5-1, the J call TRBJ1-1; D is unclear. Germline CDR1 SGHRS, CDR2 YFSETQ. The V and J ends lost 2 bases and 3 bases respectively, with 8 bases between them. The CDR3 is made up of 13 amino acids. The DNA for the CDR3 is TGCGCCAGCAGCTTCGAGGGATACACTGAAGCTTTCTTT. This translates into CASSFEGYTEAFF. The variable domain in full, with the rest retrieved from reference TRBV5-1 and TRBJ1-1, is KAGVTQTPRYLIKTRGQQVTLSCSPISGHRSVSWYQQTPGQGLQFLFEYFSETQRNKGNFPGRFSGRQFSNSRSEMNVSTLELGDSALYLCASSFEGYTEAFFGQGTRLTVV.

This clone was seen a single time. This sequence joins TRBV28 and TRBJ2-4; 8 bases fit TRBD2. CDR1 and CDR2 from the germline V gene are MDHEN and SYDVKM. This CDR3 spans 17 amino acids. Trimming cost V 3 bases and J 1 base; bases outside gene matches: 8. The CDR3 DNA follows: TGTGCCAGCAGTTTTGTGGGGACTAGACTGGCCAAAAACATTCAGTACTTC. Translation: CASSFVGTRLAKNIQYF.

The chain combines TRBV19 with TRBJ2-3, with TRBD1 matching over 9 bases. CDR1 LNHDA and CDR2 SQIVND come from the germline V gene (reference sequence). The junction had 7 bases not matched to a gene; V was cut back by 6 bases and J by 3 bases. CDR3 size: 15 residues. This CDR3 is CASSPGDRDTDTQYF. The CDR3 DNA reads TGTGCCAGTAGCCCGGGGGACAGGGATACAGATACGCAGTATTTT.

The gene calls are TRBV7-6 and TRBJ1-5, with 7 positions matching TRBD1. CDR3 length: 15 residues. Germline CDR1 and CDR2: SGHVS and FNYEAQ. After removal of 4 bases from V and 5 bases from J, the junction contained 8 bases not matched to a gene. This chain's CDR3 is CASSSSPQGDQPQHF. The CDR3 DNA follows: TGTGCCAGCAGCTCCTCTCCCCAGGGGGATCAGCCCCAGCATTTT.

This chain connects TRBV7-8 to TRBJ1-2; D perhaps matches TRBD1 (5 bases). The CDR3 runs to 13 residues. Germline V gene data show CDR1 as SGHVS and CDR2 as FQNEAQ. Trimming took 4 bases from V and 3 from J, leaving 9 bases between them. CDR3 in amino acids: CASSSLTDYGYTF. The DNA of the CDR3 is TGTGCCAGCAGCTCTTTGACAGACTATGGCTACACCTTC.

V gene TRBV9 combines with J gene TRBJ1-6, with D uncertain. V lost 1 base and J 5 bases, leaving 7 bases between the germline ends. Germline V gene sequence: CDR1 SGDLS, CDR2 YYNGEE. CDR3 length: 14 amino acids. The CDR3 sequence is CASSVLIDNSPLHF. CDR3 coding DNA: TGTGCCAGCAGCGTACTTATCGATAATTCACCCCTCCACTTT.

The rearrangement uses TRBV14 and TRBJ2-3, with 10 bases lining up with TRBD2. There are 15 residues in the CDR3. Trimming at V came to 1 base and at J to 5 bases, leaving 3 bases not matched to a gene. Germline V gene lookup returns CDR1 SGHDN and CDR2 FVKESK. The CDR3: CASSQVASGRDTQYF. The CDR3 DNA sequence: TGTGCCAGCAGCCAAGTGGCTAGCGGGAGAGATACGCAGTATTTT.

The genes are TRBV29-1 and TRBJ2-7; no reliable D call. Germline V gene data show CDR1 as SQVTM and CDR2 as ANQGSEA. This CDR3 comprises 12 residues. Trimming pared 4 bases from V and 3 bases from J, leaving 10 bases between. The CDR3 protein is CSVVGAGYEQYF. In DNA form, the CDR3 reads TGCAGCGTTGTAGGTGCAGGCTACGAGCAGTACTTC.

This chain uses TRBV28 with TRBJ2-1, with TRBD2 matching 11 bases. Looked up from germline, CDR1 is MDHEN and CDR2 is SYDVKM. This CDR3 is built from 16 residues. The ends lost 6 bases at V and 1 base at J; junction bases unmatched: 5. This CDR3 reads CASSPTSGGSYNEQFF. The CDR3 coding sequence is TGTGCCAGCAGCCCTACTAGCGGGGGATCCTACAATGAGCAGTTCTTC.

This clone was recorded a few times. The chain uses TRBV4-1 and TRBJ2-7; 7 bases align to TRBD2. Germline loops: CDR1 MGHRA, CDR2 YSYEKL. J lost 0 bases, V lost 1 base, and 3 bases had no gene match. The CDR3 loop spans 15 amino acids. CDR3 sequence reads: CASSQVGGSSYEQYF. The CDR3 bases are TGCGCCAGCAGCCAAGTAGGCGGGAGCTCCTACGAGCAGTACTTC.

The chain joins TRBV10-3 to TRBJ1-1; TRBD1 matches 7 bases. The CDR3 runs 15 residues. Germline V gene sequence: CDR1 ENHRY, CDR2 SYGVKD. V lost 5 bases, J lost 2 bases, and 8 bases stayed unmatched. Written as DNA, the CDR3 is TGTGCCATCAGTCCTTGGGACAGAAGTAACACTGAAGCTTTCTTT. It translates to CAISPWDRSNTEAFF.

The chain has TRBV6-5 and TRBJ2-7; TRBD2 matches 9 bases. The J segment lost 5 bases and the V segment lost 4 bases, leaving 9 bases of the junction unmatched. Germline V gene data show CDR1 as MNHEY and CDR2 as SVGAGI. The CDR3 length is 15 residues. Here the CDR3 reads CASSWRTSEMNEQYF. CDR3 DNA: TGTGCCAGCAGTTGGAGGACTAGCGAGATGAACGAGCAGTACTTC.

V usage is TRBV7-2 and J usage is TRBJ2-1; D is possibly TRBD1 (5 bases). This CDR3 region has 14 residues. From germline, CDR1 is SGHTA and CDR2 FQGNSA. V shed 7 bases and J shed 5 bases, with 15 bases lying between them. The CDR3 DNA follows: TGTGCCAGCACCATGGGGCTTAGGAACAATGAGCAGTTCTTC. This encodes CASTMGLRNNEQFF.

As regards this clone: The sample has other DNA sequences that encode this CDR3 too. This chain uses TRBV9 with TRBJ2-7, with 12 bases lining up with TRBD1. Per the germline V gene, CDR1 is SGDLS and CDR2 is YYNGEE. The J segment lost 4 bases and the V segment lost 2 bases, leaving 4 bases of the junction unmatched. The CDR3 has 15 amino acids. The CDR3 DNA reads as TGTGCCAGCAGCGTTGGGACAGGGGGCACATACGAGCAGTACTTC. As protein: CASSVGTGGTYEQYF.

J is TRBJ1-6 and V is TRBV6-5; no firm D call. The germline CDR1 and CDR2 sequences are MNHEY and SVGAGI. The V and J ends lost 2 bases and 8 bases respectively, with 10 bases between them. The CDR3 has 14 residues. Here the CDR3 reads CASSYTRSDSPLHF. Written as DNA, the CDR3 is TGTGCCAGCAGTTACACTAGGAGCGATTCACCCCTCCACTTT.

The rearrangement joins TRBV29-1 to TRBJ1-2; TRBD1 might be the D (5 bases). The CDR3 covers 11 residues. CDR1 is SQVTM and CDR2 is ANQGSEA in the germline V gene. The V and J ends lost 2 bases and 8 bases respectively, with 9 bases between them. This CDR3 reads CSVESGLGYTF. The CDR3 DNA is TGCAGCGTTGAATCAGGGCTCGGCTACACCTTC.